A single TCR beta chain is shown here with its context. Per the original methods: Nucleated cell number was recorded as an estimate derived from reference gene primer amplification. Only in-frame clones appear in the TCRdb table, and some are missing; sequencing was by immunoSEQ multiplex PCR. V and J calls and clone size are given by that table; D and trimming were obtained from the DNA. This repertoire shows about 200,000 clones, 70% to 90% found once; its top ten account for about 10%. These data originate in a study of blood T cell repertoires in COVID-19. Background on the study: Both acute and convalescent COVID-19 samples were obtained from the United States, Italy and Spain. T cells, B-cell-depleted T cells, or PBMCs provided the cDNA or gDNA that served as material.

Unmatched junction bases numbered 4, after V lost 4 bases and J lost 2 bases. Germline loops: CDR1 SGDLS, CDR2 YYNGEE. The CDR3 is 15 residues long. Material: peripheral blood. The chain uses TRBV9 and TRBJ2-3, with TRBD2 matching over 10 bases. This TCR came from a woman older than 75 with acute or convalescent COVID-19. CDR3 protein: CASSLAGVDTDTQYF. The CDR3 coding sequence is TGTGCCAGCAGCCTAGCGGGAGTTGACACAGATACGCAGTATTTT. The entire variable domain, with the rest obtained from reference TRBV9 and TRBJ2-3, is as follows: DSGVTQTPKHLITATGQRVTLRCSPRSGDLSVYWYQQSLDQGLQFLIQYYNGEERAKGNILERFSAQQFPDLHSELNLSSLELGDSALYFCASSLAGVDTDTQYFGPGTRLTVL.